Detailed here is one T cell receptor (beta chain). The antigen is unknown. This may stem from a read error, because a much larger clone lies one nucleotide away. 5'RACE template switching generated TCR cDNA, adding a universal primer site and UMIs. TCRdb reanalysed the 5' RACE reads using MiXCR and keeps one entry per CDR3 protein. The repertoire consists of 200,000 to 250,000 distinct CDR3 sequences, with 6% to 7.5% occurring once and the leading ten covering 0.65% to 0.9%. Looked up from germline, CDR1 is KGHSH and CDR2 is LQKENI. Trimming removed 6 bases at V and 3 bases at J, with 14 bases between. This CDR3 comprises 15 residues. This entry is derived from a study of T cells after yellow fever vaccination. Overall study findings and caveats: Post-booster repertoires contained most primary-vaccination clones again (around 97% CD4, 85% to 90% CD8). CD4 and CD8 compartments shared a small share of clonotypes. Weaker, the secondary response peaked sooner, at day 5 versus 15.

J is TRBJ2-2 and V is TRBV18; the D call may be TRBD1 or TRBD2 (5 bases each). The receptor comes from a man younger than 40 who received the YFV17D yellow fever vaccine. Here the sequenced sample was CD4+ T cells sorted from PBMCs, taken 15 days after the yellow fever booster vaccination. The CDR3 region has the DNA TGTGCCAGCTCCTCGGGACCGATTGACACCGGGGAGCTGTTTTTT. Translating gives CASSSGPIDTGELFF.